The clone carrying this TCR beta chain was observed once. An end of the junction does not agree with germline; a read error may underlie this. Primers for the PCR totalled 60 Vbeta and 13 Jbeta. Generated by immunoSEQ multiplex PCR, the TCRdb table keeps only in-frame clones and is missing some. The repertoire consists of some 130,000 clones, with around 75% occurring once and the leading ten covering 3.1%. These data originate in a study of cytomegalovirus exposure and HLA in healthy donors. CDR1 is SSHAT, CDR2 FNYEAQ, per germline (reference sequence). The CDR3 loop spans 14 amino acids. The chain joins TRBV7-7 to TRBJ2-5, with 9 bases matching TRBD2. The sequencing input was PBMCs. This TCR came from a man aged 25-45 years in good health and CMV-seronegative. This chain's CDR3 is CASSLGTSQETQYF. Written as DNA, the CDR3 is TGTGCTAGCAGCTTAGGGACTAGCCAGGAGACCCAGTACTTC.